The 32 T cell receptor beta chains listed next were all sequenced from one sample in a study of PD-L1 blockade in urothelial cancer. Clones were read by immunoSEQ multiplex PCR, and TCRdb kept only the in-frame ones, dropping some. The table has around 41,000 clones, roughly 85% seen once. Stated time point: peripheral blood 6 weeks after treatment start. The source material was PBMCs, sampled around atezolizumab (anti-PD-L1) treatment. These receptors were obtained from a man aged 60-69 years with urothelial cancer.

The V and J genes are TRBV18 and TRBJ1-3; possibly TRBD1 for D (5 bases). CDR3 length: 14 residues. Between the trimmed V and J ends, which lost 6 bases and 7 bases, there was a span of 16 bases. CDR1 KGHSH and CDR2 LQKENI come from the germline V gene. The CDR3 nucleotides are TGTGCCAGCTCTGAAGGACCGCACAGGAACACCATATATTTT. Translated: CASSEGPHRNTIYF.

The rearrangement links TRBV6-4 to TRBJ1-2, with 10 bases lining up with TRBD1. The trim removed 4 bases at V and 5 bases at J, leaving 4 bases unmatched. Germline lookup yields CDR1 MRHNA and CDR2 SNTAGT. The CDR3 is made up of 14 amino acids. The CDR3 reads CASSAWDRGYGYTF. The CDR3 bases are TGTGCCAGCAGTGCGTGGGACAGGGGATATGGCTACACCTTC.

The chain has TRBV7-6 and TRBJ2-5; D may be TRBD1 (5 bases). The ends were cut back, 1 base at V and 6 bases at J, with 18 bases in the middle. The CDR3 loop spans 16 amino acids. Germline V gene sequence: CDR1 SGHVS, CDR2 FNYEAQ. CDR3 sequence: CASSLGSQAMLKTQYF. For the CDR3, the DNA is TGTGCCAGCAGCTTAGGATCACAGGCCATGTTGAAGACCCAGTACTTC.

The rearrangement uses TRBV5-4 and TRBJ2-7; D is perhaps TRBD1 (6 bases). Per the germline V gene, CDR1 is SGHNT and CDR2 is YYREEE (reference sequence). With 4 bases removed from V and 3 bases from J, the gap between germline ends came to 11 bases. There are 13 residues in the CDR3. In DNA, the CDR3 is TGTGCCAGCAGCCACGGACAGTTCTACGAGCAGTACTTC. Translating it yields CASSHGQFYEQYF.

In DNA, the CDR3 is TGTGCCAGCAGTGGCGACAGGGGAGACTACGAGCAGTACTTC. Amino acids: CASSGDRGDYEQYF. The V call is TRBV28, the J call TRBJ2-7; TRBD1 aligns across 8 bases. The germline CDR1 and CDR2 sequences are MDHEN and SYDVKM. The J segment lost 3 bases and the V segment lost 5 bases, leaving 6 bases of the junction unmatched. The CDR3 has 14 residues.

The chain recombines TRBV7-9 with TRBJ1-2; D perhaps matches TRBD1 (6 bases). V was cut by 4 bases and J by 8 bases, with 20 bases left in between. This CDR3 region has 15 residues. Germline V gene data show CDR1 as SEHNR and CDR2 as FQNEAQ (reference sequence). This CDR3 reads CASSSSPQGLGGYTF. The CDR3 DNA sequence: TGTGCCAGCAGCTCAAGCCCTCAGGGGCTCGGGGGCTACACCTTC.

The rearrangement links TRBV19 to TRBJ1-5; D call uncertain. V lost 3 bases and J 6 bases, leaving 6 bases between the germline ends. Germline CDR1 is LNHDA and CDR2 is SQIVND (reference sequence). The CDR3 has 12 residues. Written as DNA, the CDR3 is TGTGCCAGTAGTATCCTCGGTCAGCCCCAGCATTTT. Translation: CASSILGQPQHF.

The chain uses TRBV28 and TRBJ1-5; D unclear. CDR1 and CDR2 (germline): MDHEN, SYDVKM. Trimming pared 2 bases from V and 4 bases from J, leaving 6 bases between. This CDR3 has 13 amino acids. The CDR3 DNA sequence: TGTGCCAGCAGTTTAGGGAGGAATCAGCCCCAGCATTTT. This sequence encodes CASSLGRNQPQHF.

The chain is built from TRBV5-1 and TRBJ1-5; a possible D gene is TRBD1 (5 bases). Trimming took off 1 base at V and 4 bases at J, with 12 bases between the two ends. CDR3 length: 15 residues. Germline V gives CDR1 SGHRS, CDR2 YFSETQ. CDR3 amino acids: CASSLSVGENQPQHF. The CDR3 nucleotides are TGCGCCAGCAGCTTGTCAGTAGGGGAAAATCAGCCCCAGCATTTT.

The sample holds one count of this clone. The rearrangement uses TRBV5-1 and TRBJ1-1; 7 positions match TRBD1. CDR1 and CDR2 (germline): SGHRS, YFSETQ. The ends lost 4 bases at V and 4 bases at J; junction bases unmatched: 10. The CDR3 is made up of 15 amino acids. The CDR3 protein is CASSPLQGSGTEAFF. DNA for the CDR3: TGCGCCAGCAGCCCTCTACAGGGGTCGGGCACTGAAGCTTTCTTT.

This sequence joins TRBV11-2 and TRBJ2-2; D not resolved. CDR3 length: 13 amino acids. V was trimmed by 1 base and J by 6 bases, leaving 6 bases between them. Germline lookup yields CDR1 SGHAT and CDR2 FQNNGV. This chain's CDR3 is CASSLGESGELFF. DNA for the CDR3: TGTGCCAGCAGCTTAGGAGAGTCCGGGGAGCTGTTTTTT.

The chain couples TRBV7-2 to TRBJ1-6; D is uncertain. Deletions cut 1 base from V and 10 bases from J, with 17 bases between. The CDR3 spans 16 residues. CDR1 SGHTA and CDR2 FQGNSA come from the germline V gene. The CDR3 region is CASSLGSSWALSPLHF. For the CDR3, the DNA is TGTGCCAGCAGCTTAGGGTCCTCTTGGGCCCTGTCACCCCTCCACTTT.

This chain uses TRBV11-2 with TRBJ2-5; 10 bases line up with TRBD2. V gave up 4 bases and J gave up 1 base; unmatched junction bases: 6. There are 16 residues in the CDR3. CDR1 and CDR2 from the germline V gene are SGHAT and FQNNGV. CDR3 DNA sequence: TGTGCCAGCAGCTCCATTAGCGGGGGGTCCCAAGAGACCCAGTACTTC. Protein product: CASSSISGGSQETQYF.

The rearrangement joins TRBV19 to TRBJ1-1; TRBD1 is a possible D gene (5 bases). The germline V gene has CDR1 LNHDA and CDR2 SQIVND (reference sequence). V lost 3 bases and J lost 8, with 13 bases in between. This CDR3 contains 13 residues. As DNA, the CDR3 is TGTGCCAGTAGTATTCTAGGGGTCCCAGAAGCTTTCTTT. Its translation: CASSILGVPEAFF.

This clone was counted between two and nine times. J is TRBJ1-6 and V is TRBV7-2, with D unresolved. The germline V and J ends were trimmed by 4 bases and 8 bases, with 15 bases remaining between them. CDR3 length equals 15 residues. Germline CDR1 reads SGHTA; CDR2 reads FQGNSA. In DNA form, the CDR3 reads TGTGCCAGCAGCTCGAGGGCCGGTGGGGATTCACCCCTCCACTTT. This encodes CASSSRAGGDSPLHF. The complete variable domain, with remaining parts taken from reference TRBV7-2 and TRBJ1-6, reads GAGVSQSPSNKVTEKGKDVELRCDPISGHTALYWYRQSLGQGLEFLIYFQGNSAPDKSGLPSDRFSAERTGGSVSTLTIQRTQQEDSAVYLCASSSRAGGDSPLHFGNGTRLTVT.

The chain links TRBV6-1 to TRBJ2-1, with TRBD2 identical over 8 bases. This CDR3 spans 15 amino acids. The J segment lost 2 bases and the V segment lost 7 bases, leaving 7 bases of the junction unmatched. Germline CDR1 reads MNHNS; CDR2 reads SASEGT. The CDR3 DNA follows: TGTGCCAGCAACCTAAGCGGGGGAGCCTACAATGAGCAGTTCTTC. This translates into CASNLSGGAYNEQFF.

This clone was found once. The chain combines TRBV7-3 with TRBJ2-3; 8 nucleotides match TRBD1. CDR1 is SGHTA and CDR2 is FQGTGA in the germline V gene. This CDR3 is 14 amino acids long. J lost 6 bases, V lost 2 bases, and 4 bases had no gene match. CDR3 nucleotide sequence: TGTGCCAGCAGCTTATCAGGGGGCCTCGATACGCAGTATTTT. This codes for CASSLSGGLDTQYF. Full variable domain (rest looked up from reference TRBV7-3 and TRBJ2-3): GAGVSQTPSNKVTEKGKYVELRCDPISGHTALYWYRQSLGQGPEFLIYFQGTGAADDSGLPNDRFFAVRPEGSVSTLKIQRTERGDSAVYLCASSLSGGLDTQYFGPGTRLTVL.

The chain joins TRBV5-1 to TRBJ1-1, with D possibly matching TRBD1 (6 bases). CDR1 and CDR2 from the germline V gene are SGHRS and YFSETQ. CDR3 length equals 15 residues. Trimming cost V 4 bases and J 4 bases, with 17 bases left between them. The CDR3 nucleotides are TGCGCCAGCAGCCCGACCAGGGGTGCGGGCACTGAAGCTTTCTTT. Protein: CASSPTRGAGTEAFF.

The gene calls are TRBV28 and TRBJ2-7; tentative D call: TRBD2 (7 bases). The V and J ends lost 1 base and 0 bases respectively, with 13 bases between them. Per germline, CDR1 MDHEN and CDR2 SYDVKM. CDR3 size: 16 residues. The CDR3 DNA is TGTGCCAGCAGTTTATTTGGGGGCGGGAGCTCCTACGAGCAGTACTTC. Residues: CASSLFGGGSSYEQYF.

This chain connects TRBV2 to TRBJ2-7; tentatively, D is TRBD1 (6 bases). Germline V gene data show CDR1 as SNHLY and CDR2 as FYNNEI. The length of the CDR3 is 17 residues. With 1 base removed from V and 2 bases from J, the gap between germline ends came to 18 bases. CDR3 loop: CASSEGQNGQLTYEQYF. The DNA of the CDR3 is TGTGCCAGCAGTGAAGGGCAGAACGGACAGTTAACCTACGAGCAGTACTTC.

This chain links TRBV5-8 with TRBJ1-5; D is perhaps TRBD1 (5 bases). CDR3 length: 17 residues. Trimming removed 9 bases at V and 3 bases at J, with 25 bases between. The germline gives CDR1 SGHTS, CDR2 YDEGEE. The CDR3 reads CATDRRGAGVANQPQHF. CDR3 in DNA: TGTGCCACCGATCGTAGGGGCGCGGGGGTGGCCAATCAGCCCCAGCATTTT.

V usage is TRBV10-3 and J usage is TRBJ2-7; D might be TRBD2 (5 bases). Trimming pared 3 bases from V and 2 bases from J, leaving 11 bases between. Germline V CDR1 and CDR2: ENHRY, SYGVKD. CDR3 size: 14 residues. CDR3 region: CAISDRGRTYEQYF. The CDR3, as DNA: TGTGCCATCAGTGATCGGGGTCGTACCTACGAGCAGTACTTC.

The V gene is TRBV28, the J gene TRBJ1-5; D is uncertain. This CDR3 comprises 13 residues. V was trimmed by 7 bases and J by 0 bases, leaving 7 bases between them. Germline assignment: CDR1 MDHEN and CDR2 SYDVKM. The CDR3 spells CASTPNSNQPQHF. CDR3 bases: TGTGCCAGCACCCCTAATAGCAATCAGCCCCAGCATTTT.

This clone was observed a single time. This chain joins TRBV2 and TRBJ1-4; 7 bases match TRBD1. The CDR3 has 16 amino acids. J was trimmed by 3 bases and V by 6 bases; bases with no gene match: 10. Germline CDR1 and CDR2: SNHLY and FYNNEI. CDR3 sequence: CASRAREGTANEKLFF. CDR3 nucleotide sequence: TGTGCCAGCAGAGCCCGTGAGGGGACAGCTAATGAAAAACTGTTTTTT.

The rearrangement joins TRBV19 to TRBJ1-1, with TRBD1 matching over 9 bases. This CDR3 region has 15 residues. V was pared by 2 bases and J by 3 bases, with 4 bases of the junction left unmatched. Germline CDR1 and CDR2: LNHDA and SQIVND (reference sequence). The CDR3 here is CASSIWTGEDTEAFF. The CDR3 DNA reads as TGTGCCAGTAGTATATGGACAGGGGAGGACACTGAAGCTTTCTTT. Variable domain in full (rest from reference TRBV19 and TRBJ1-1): DGGITQSPKYLFRKEGQNVTLSCEQNLNHDAMYWYRQDPGQGLRLIYYSQIVNDFQKGDIAEGYSVSREKKESFPLTVTSAQKNPTAFYLCASSIWTGEDTEAFFGQGTRLTVV.

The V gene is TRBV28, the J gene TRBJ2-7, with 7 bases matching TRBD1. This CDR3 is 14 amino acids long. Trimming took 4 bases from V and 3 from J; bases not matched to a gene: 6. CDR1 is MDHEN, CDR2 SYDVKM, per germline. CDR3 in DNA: TGTGCCAGCAGTTCAGGACAGGCGTACTACGAGCAGTACTTC. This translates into CASSSGQAYYEQYF.

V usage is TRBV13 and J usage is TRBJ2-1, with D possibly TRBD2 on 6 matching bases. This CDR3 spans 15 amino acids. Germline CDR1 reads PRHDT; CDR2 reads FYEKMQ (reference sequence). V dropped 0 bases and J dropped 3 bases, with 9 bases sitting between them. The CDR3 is CASSLGRGGYNEQFF. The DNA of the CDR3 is TGTGCCAGCAGCTTAGGGCGGGGAGGCTACAATGAGCAGTTCTTC. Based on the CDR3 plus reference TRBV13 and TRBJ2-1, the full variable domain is AAGVIQSPRHLIKEKRETATLKCYPIPRHDTVYWYQQGPGQDPQFLISFYEKMQSDKGSIPDRFSAQQFSDYHSELNMSSLELGDSALYFCASSLGRGGYNEQFFGPGTRLTVL.

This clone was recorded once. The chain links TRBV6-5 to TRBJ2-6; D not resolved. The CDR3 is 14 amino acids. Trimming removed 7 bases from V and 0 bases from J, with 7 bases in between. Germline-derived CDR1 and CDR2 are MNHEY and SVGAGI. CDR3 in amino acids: CASTRSSGANVLTF. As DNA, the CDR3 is TGTGCCAGCACTAGGAGCTCTGGGGCCAACGTCCTGACTTTC.

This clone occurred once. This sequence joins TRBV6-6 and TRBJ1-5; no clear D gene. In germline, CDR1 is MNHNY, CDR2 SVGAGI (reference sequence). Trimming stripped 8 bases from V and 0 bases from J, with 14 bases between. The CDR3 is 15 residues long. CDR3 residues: CASLREFYSNQPQHF. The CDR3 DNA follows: TGTGCCAGCCTCCGCGAATTTTATAGCAATCAGCCCCAGCATTTT.

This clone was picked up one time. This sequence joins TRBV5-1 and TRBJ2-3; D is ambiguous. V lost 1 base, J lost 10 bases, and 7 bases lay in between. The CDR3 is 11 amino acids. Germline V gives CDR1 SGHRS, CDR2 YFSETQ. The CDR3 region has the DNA TGCGCCAGCAGCTTGCGAGAGGCGCAGTATTTT. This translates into CASSLREAQYF.

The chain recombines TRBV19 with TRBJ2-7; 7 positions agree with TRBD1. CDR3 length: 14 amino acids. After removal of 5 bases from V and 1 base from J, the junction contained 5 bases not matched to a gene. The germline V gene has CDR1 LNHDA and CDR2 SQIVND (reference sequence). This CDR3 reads CASSRGQRSYEQYF. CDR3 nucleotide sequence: TGTGCCAGTAGTCGGGGACAGCGGTCCTACGAGCAGTACTTC.

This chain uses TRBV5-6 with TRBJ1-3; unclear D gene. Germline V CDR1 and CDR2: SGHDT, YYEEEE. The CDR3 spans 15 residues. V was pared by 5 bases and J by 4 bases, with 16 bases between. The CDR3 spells CASRPGPSQGNTIYF. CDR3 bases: TGTGCCAGCAGACCGGGTCCTTCCCAGGGAAACACCATATATTTT.